This T cell receptor beta chain stems from a study of CD8+ T cells in alopecia areata. Whole-study results and caveats: Sequence data from scalp samples additionally include resident alphabeta T cells of normal skin.

This clone is judged medium-sized (0.01 to 0.1%). Its antigen remains unknown. Reverse transcribed after extraction, RNA yielded cDNA as the sequencing template. TCRdb keeps only in-frame clones here, not all; method: immunoSEQ multiplex PCR. The sample has 150,000 to 200,000 clones, approximately 65% seen once. CDR3 size: 11 residues. V lost 8 bases, J lost 1 base, and 4 bases lay in between. The germline gives CDR1 ENHRY, CDR2 SYGVKD. The receptor's source is a human donor with alopecia areata. Sample: CD8+ T cells sorted from blood, taken at week 0. The chain links TRBV10-3 to TRBJ2-3; no clear D gene. The CDR3 sequence is CAIAGTDTQYF. The CDR3 bases are TGTGCCATCGCTGGCACAGATACGCAGTATTTT.